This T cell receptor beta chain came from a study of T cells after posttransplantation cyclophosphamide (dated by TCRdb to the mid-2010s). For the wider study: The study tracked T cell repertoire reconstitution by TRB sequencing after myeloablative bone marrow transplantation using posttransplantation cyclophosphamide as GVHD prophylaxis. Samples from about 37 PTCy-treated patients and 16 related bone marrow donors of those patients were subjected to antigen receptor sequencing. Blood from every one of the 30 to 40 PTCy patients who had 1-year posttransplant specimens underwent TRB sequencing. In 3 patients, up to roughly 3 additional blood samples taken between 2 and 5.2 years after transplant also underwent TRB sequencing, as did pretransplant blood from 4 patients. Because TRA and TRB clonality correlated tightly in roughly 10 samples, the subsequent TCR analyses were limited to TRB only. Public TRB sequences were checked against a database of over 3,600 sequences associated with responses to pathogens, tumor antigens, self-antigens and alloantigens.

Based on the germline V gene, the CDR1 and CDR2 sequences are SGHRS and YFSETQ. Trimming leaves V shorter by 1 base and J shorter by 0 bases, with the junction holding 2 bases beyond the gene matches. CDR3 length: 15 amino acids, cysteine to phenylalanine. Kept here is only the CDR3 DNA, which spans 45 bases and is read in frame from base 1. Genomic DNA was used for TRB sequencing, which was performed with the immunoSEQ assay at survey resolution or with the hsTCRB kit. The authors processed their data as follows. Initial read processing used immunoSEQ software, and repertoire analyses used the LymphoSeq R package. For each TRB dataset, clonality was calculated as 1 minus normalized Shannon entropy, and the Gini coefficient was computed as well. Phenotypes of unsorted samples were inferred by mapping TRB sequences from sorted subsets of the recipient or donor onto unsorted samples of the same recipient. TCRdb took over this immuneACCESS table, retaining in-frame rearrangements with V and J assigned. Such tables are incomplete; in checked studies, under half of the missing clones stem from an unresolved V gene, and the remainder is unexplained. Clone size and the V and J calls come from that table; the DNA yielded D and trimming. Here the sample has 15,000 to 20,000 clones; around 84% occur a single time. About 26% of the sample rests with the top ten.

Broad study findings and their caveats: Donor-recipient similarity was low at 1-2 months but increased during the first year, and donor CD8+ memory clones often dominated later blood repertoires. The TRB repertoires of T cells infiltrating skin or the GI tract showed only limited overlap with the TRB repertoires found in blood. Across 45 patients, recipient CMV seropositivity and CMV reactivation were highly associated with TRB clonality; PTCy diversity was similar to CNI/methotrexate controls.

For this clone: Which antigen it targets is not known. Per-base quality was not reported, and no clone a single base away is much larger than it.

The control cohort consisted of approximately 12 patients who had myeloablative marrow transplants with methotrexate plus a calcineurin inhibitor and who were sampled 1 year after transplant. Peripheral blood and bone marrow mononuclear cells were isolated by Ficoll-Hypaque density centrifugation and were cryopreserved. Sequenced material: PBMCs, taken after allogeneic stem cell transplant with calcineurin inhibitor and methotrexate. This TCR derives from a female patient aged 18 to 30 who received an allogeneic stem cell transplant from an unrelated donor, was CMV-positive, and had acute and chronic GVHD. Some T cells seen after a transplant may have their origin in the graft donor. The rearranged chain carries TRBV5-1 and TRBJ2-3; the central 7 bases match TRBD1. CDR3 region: CASSLTGESTDTQYF. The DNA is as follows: TGCGCCAGCAGCTTGACAGGGGAAAGCACAGATACGCAGTATTTT.